This T cell receptor (beta chain) stems from a study of control samples from healthy donors and cancer patients. Germline loops: CDR1 SGHVS, CDR2 FNYEAQ. CDR3 length: 15 residues. Trimming at V came to 8 bases and at J to 6 bases, leaving 10 bases not matched to a gene. Sequencing used immunoSEQ multiplex PCR; TCRdb keeps in-frame clones, though not all of them. The data show fewer than 200,000 clones, with 85% to 95% seen just once and more than 1.2% held by the top ten. The sequence was obtained from a man between 18 and 35 years old in good health. The V call is TRBV7-6, the J call TRBJ2-2; 9 bases are a match to TRBD1. The source material was blood. Here the CDR3 reads CASALGQGSAGELFF. The CDR3 DNA reads as TGTGCCAGCGCTCTGGGACAGGGCTCGGCCGGGGAGCTGTTTTTT.